Sequencing of this TCR beta chain was carried out in a study of CD8+ T cells in alopecia areata. In germline, CDR1 is SGHRS, CDR2 YFSETQ. The CDR3 contains 15 residues. Deletions cut 7 bases from V and 0 bases from J, with 15 bases between. Extracted from the samples, RNA was reverse transcribed into cDNA to serve as the sequencing template. Libraries were prepared by immunoSEQ multiplex PCR; TCRdb keeps only in-frame clonotypes and omits some of them. This table holds approximately 210,000 clones, roughly 64% found once. Study-level findings and limits: Tofacitinib delivered significant drops in scalp clonality and in expanded CD8+ clones among the top 100. Normal scalp had lower clonality than lesional scalp, with alopecia totalis/universalis lesions showing this most strongly.

As to this clone: Antigen: not known.

Treatment described: oral pan-JAK inhibitor, 5-10 mg twice daily. Sorting from PBMCs produced CD4+ and CD8+ T cells. The sequencing used CD4+ T cells sorted from blood, collected at week 4, from a patient treated with tofacitinib. The clonotype originates from a human donor with alopecia areata. This rearrangement joins TRBV5-1 to TRBJ2-3; D is ambiguous. The CDR3 nucleotides are TGCGCCAGCGGTCCCGTTGGAAGTAGCACAGATACGCAGTATTTT. Translation: CASGPVGSSTDTQYF.